The entry that follows covers one T cell receptor (beta chain) sequence. CDR3 length: 16 amino acids. In germline, CDR1 is SGHNT, CDR2 YYREEE (reference sequence). Trimming stripped 4 bases from V and 4 bases from J, with 21 bases between. This entry comes from a study of T cell responses to AZD1222 COVID-19 vaccine. TCRdb's table, derived via immunoSEQ multiplex PCR, lists solely in-frame clones and lacks some. The table lists about 160,000 clones, approximately 90% of them singletons. The rearrangement links TRBV5-4 to TRBJ2-7, with D perhaps matching TRBD2 (6 bases). The clonotype originates from an adult who received the AZD1222 COVID-19 vaccine. The sequencing used peripheral blood, collected 28 days after the second AZD1222 dose. CDR3 bases: TGTGCCAGCAGCCCGACCGGGGGAGAGGGGAGTTACGAGCAGTACTTC. Translated, it gives CASSPTGGEGSYEQYF.